The entry below gives a single T cell receptor (beta chain) sequence along with its context. This record belongs to a study of blood T cell repertoires in COVID-19. Looking at the study overall: Spain, Italy and the United States supplied samples that represented acute and convalescent COVID-19. PBMCs, B-cell-depleted T cells, or T cells were the source of the cDNA or gDNA that made up the material.

The CDR3 totals 18 residues. Germline V gives CDR1 LGHDT, CDR2 YNNKEL (reference sequence). V lost 4 bases, J lost 3 bases, and 11 bases stayed unmatched. Authors' data handling: It was from reference gene primer amplification that nucleated cell counts were estimated. Sequenced by immunoSEQ multiplex PCR; TCRdb stores in-frame clones only, minus some. V and J calls and clone size are those listed in that table; D and trimming were worked out from the DNA. Here the sample spans some 95,000 clones, approximately 86% being singletons. This clonotype was obtained from a man older than 75 with active or convalescent COVID-19. The chain recombines TRBV3-1 (or the pseudogene TRBV3-2) with TRBJ2-7, with 14 bases fitting TRBD2. Specimen: peripheral blood. The chain's CDR3 is CASSPGLAGEEDNYEQYF. The CDR3 DNA reads as TGTGCCAGCAGCCCGGGACTAGCGGGAGAAGAGGACAACTACGAGCAGTACTTC.